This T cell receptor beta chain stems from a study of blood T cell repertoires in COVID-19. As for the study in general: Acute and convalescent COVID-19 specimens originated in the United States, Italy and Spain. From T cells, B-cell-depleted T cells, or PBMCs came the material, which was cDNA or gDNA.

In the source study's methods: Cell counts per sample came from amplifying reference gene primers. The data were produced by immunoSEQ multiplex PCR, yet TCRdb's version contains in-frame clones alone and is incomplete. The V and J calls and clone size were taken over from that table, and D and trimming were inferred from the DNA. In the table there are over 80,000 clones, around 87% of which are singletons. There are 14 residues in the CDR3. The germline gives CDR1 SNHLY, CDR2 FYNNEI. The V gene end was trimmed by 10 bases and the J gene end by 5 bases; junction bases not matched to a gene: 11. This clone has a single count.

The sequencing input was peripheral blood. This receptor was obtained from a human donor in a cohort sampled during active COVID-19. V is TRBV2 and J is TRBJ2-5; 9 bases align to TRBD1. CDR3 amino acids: CAKLDRGEEETQYF. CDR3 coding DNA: TGTGCCAAACTGGACAGGGGCGAGGAGGAGACCCAGTACTTC.